This T cell receptor (beta chain) derives from a study of blood T cell repertoires in COVID-19. About the study: The analysed material was cDNA or gDNA that came from T cells, B-cell-depleted T cells, or PBMCs.

The table came from immunoSEQ multiplex PCR; TCRdb's copy has only in-frame clones and leaves some out. The table lists about 130,000 clones, roughly 80% of them singletons. V shed 7 bases and J shed 13 bases, with 11 bases lying between them. This CDR3 spans 10 amino acids. Germline values: CDR1 ENHRY, CDR2 SYGVKD. The TCR originated in a woman aged 45-65 years with acute or convalescent COVID-19. Sequences were obtained from peripheral blood. The chain recombines TRBV10-3 with TRBJ1-5, with D hard to call. DNA for the CDR3: TGTGCCATCAACCTCGAGGGTCAGCATTTT. Translated: CAINLEGQHF.